This TCR beta chain was retrieved from a study of T-cell reconstitution after alpha-beta-depleted transplantation in children. Germline values: CDR1 SGHVS, CDR2 FNYEAQ. The V gene lost 2 bases and the J gene lost 0 bases, with 20 bases spanning the gap. This CDR3 contains 18 residues. In this sample, this clonotype turned up a few times. Its antigen is as yet unknown. Study-wide results and caveats: T cells produced anew were the main source of T-cell counts and diversity one year after transplant. Certain patients had high TCRbeta diversity at day 60, and it came from recipient T cells and thymic progenitors that survived.

The TCRbeta library incorporated unique molecular identifiers. TCRdb re-called the PCR reads through MiXCR, storing one row per CDR3 protein. The profile shows about 600,000 distinct CDR3 sequences, over 10% of them singletons. The genes are TRBV7-6 and TRBJ2-7; D is ambiguous. This clonotype was obtained from a male patient under 18 who had a stem cell transplant for acute myeloid leukemia, so the T cells may come from the graft donor. The source was PBMCs, mostly from graft donor cells, collected 360 days after TCRalphabeta/CD19-depleted stem cell transplant. Here the CDR3 DNA reads TGTGCCAGCAGCTTACAACCGCTCGAGACCTTGGGCTCCTACGAGCAGTACTTC. Translation: CASSLQPLETLGSYEQYF.